A selection of T cell receptor beta chains follows, all from one sample in a study of blood T cells in healthy people across ages. TCRdb itself ran the 5' RACE reads through MiXCR, one entry per CDR3 protein. The repertoire holds about 1.6 million distinct CDR3 sequences, with almost 35% as singletons. Sequenced: blood. The receptors come from a woman aged 30 to 39 in good health. CDR3s include the opening cysteine and the closing phenylalanine or tryptophan. Each record gives: J gene, V gene, CDR3 protein.

TRBJ2-7 TRBV6-2/TRBV6-3 CASSYYRGAYEQYF
TRBJ2-7 TRBV14 CASSPLPGSEQYF
TRBJ1-2 TRBV27 CASTDGSGGYTF
TRBJ2-3 TRBV12-3/TRBV12-4 CASSLAANTDTQYF
TRBJ2-3 TRBV20-1 CSALAGGLADTQYF
TRBJ1-3 TRBV7-9 CASSSQGADTIYF
TRBJ2-2 TRBV20-1 CSASRNTGELFF
TRBJ2-3 TRBV29-1 CSVAGLTDTQYF
TRBJ2-1 TRBV28 CASRRPGTGNEQFF
TRBJ2-1 TRBV7-9 CASSSSGRALSYNEQFF
TRBJ2-1 TRBV6-2/TRBV6-3 CASNPSSGFYNEQFF
TRBJ2-1 TRBV24-1 CATSDLAADLFF
TRBJ1-2 TRBV20-1 CSARDLLGTGLGYTF
TRBJ2-5 TRBV7-9 CASSLDKDTQYF
TRBJ1-1 TRBV6-1 CAGRQGLNTEAFF
TRBJ2-5 TRBV14 CASSQDNFQETQYF
TRBJ1-5 TRBV6-6 CASSTRSGQPQHF
TRBJ1-2 TRBV24-1 CATSESGTGNHVRKYTF
TRBJ2-7 TRBV5-1 CASSFSTGPLGEQYF
TRBJ2-1 TRBV19 CASSGRTGGNEQFF
TRBJ2-4 TRBV2 CASSATGTGSTRTKNIRYF
TRBJ2-5 TRBV7-3 CASSLSGDETQYF
TRBJ1-1 TRBV12-3/TRBV12-4 CASSPMWSGTEAFF
TRBJ2-7 TRBV14 CASSRAGGNEQYF
TRBJ2-2 TRBV10-3 CAISEGLANTGELFF
TRBJ2-7 TRBV6-1 CASSPTYGYEQYF
TRBJ2-5 TRBV4-1 CASSQTGGQETQYF